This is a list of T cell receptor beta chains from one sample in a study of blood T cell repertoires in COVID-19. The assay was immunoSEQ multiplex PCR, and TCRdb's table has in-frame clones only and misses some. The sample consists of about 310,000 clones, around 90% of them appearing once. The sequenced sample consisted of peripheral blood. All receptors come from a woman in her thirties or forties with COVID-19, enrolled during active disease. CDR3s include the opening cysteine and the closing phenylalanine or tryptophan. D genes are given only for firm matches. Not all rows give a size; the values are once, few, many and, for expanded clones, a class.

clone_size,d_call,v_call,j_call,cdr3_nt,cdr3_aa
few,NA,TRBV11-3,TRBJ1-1,TGTGCCAGCAGCCATGGGGGCCCCGAAAAGGGAACTGAAGCTTTCTTT,CASSHGGPEKGTEAFF
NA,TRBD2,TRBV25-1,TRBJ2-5,TGTGCCAGCAGTGCCCCGGGAGGGGCAGAGACCCAGTACTTC,CASSAPGGAETQYF
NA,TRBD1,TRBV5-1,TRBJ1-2,TGCGCCAGCAGCTTGGTTGGGACAGGGGGCTATGGCTACACCTTC,CASSLVGTGGYGYTF
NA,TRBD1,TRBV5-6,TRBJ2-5,TGTGCCAGCAGCTTGGTAGGGGGACAGGCGACAGAGACCCAGTACTTC,CASSLVGGQATETQYF
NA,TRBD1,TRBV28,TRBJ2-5,TGTGCCAGCAGTGGATCCGGGACAGGGACACAAGAGACCCAGTACTTC,CASSGSGTGTQETQYF
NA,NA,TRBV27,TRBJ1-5,TGTGCCAGCAGTACACAGTTCAGGGACTTCAATCAGCCCCAGCATTTT,CASSTQFRDFNQPQHF
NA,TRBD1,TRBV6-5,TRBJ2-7,TGTGCCAGCAGTCGGGACAGTCACTACGAGCAGTACTTC,CASSRDSHYEQYF
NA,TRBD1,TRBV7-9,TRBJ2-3,TGTGCCAGCAGCTCTAACAGGGGGGATACGCAGTATTTT,CASSSNRGDTQYF
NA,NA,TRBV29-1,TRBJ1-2,TGCAGCGTTGATCCCGGGAACAACTATGGCTACACCTTC,CSVDPGNNYGYTF
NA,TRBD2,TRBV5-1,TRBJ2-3,TGCGCCAGCAGGCCTAGCGGGGGGGCCGAGTTTAGGGCAGATACGCAGTATTTT,CASRPSGGAEFRADTQYF
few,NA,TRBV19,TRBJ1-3,TGTGCCAGTAGCCAGACAGTTATCGGCTCTGGAAACACCATATATTTT,CASSQTVIGSGNTIYF